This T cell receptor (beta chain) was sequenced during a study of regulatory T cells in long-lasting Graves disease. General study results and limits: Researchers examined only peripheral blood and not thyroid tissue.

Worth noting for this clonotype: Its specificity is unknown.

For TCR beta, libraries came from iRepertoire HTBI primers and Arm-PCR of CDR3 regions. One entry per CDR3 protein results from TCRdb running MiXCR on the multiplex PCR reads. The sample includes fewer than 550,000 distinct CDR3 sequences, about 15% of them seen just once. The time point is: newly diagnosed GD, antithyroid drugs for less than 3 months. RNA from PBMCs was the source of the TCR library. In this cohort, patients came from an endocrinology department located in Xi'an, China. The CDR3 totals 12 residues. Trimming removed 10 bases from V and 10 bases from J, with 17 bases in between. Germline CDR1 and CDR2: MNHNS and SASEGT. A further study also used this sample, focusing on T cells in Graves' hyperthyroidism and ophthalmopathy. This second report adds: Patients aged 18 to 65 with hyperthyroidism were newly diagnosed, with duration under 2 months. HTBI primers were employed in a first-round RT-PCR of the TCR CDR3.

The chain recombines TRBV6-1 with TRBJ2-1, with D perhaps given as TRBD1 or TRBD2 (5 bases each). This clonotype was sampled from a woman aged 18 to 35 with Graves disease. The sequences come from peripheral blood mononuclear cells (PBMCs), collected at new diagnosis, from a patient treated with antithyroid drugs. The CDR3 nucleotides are TGTGCCACCAGCCGGGACCCCCAGGAGCAGTTCTTC. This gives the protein CATSRDPQEQFF.